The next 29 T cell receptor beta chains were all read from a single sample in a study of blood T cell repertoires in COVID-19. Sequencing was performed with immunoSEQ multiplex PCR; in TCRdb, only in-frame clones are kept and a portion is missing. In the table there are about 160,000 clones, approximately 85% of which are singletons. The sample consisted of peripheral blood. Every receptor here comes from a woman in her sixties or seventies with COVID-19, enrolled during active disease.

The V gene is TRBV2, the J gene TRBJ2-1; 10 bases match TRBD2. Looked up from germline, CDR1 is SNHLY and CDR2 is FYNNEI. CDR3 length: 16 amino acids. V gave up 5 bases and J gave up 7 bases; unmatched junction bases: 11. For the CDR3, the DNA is TGTGCCAGCAGTAGACGCAGCGGGGGGGCCAATAATGAGCAGTTCTTC. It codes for CASSRRSGGANNEQFF.

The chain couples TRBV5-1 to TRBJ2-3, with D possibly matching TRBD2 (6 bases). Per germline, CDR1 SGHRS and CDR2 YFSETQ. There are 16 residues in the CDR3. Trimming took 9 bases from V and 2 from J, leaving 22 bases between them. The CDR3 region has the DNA TGCGCCACCAAATTTGGGGCGGGGATAAACACAGATACGCAGTATTTT. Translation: CATKFGAGINTDTQYF.

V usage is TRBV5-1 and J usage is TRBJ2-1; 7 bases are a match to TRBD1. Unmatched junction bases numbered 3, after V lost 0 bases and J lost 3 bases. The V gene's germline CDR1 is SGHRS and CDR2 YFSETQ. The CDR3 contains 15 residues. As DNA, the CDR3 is TGCGCCAGCAGCTTGGCCGGGACAGACTACAATGAGCAGTTCTTC. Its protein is CASSLAGTDYNEQFF.

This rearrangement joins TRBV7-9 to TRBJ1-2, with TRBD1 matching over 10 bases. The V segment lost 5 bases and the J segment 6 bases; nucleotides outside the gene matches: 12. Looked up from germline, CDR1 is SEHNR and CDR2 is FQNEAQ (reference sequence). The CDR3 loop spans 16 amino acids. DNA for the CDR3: TGTGCCAGCAGCCACCAAGTTCCGACAGGGGGCGATGGCTACACCTTC. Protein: CASSHQVPTGGDGYTF.

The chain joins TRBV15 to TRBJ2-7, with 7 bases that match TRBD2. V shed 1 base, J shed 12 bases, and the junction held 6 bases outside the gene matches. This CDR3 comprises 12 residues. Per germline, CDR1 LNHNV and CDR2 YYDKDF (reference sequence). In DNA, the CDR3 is TGTGCCACCAGCAGAGGAACCGGGAGGCCGTACGTC. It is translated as CATSRGTGRPYV.

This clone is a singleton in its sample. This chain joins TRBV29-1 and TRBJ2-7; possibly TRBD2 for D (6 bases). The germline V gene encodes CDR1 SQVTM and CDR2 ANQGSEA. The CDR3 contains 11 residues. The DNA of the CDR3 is TGCAGTTCAAGGAGGGGCCACGAGCAGTACTTC. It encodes CSSRRGHEQYF.

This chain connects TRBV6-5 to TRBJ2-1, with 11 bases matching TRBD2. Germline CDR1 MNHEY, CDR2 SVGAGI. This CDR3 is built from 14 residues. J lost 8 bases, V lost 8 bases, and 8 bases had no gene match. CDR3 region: CASVPGLAVHEQFF. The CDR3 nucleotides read TGTGCCAGCGTACCGGGACTAGCGGTCCATGAGCAGTTCTTC.

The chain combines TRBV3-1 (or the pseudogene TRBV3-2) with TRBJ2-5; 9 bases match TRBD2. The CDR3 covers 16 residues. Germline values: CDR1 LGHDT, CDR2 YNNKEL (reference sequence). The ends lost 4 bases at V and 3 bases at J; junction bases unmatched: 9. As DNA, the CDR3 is TGTGCCAGCAGCCGACCGGGACTAGCCGGCAAAGAGACCCAGTACTTC. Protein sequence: CASSRPGLAGKETQYF.

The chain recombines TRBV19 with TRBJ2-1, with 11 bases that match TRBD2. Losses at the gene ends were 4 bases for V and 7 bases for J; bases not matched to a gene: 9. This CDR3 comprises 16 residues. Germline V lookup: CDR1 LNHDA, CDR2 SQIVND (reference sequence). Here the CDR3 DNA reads TGTGCCAGTAGTACCTATAGCGGGGGGGCCGCGAATGAGCAGTTCTTC. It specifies CASSTYSGGAANEQFF.

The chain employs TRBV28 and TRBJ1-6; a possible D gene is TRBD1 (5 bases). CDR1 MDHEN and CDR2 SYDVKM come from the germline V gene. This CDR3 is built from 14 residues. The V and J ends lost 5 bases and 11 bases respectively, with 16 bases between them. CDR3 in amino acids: CASSPPQGNAPLHF. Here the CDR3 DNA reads TGTGCCAGCAGTCCTCCTCAGGGAAATGCACCCCTCCACTTT.

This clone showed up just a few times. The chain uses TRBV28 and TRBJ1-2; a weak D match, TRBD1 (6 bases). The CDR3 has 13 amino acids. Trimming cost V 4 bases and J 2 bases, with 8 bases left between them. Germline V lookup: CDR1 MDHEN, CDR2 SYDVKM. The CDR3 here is CASSSGQNYGYTF. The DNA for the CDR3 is TGTGCCAGCAGTTCTGGACAGAACTATGGCTACACCTTC.

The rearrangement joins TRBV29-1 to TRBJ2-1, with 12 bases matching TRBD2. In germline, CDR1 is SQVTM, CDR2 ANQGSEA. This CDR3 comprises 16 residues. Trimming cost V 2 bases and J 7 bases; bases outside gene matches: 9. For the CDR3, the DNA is TGCAGCGTTGAAACATCCGGGACTAGCGGGTATAATGAGCAGTTCTTC. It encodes CSVETSGTSGYNEQFF.

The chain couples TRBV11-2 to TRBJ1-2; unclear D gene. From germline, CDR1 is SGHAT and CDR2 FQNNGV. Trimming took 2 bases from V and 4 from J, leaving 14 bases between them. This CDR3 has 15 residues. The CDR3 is CASSLWEAHPYGYTF. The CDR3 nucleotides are TGTGCCAGCAGCTTATGGGAGGCGCACCCCTATGGCTACACCTTC.

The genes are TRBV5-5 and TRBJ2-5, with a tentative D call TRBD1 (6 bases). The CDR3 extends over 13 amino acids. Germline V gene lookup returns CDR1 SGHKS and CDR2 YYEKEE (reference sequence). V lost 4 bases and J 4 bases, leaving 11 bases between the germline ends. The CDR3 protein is CASSLRGLETQYF. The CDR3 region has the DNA TGTGCCAGCAGCCTGAGGGGGTTAGAGACCCAGTACTTC. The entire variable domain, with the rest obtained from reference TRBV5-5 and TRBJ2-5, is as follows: DAGVTQSPTHLIKTRGQQVTLRCSPISGHKSVSWYQQVLGQGPQFIFQYYEKEERGRGNFPDRFSARQFPNYSSELNVNALLLGDSALYLCASSLRGLETQYFGPGTRLLVL.

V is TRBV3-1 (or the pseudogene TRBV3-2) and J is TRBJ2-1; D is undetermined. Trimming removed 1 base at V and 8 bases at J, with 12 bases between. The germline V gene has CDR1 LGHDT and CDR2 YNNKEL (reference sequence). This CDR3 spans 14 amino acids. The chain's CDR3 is CASSQVSRIDEQFF. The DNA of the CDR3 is TGTGCCAGCAGCCAAGTGTCTAGAATCGATGAGCAGTTCTTC.

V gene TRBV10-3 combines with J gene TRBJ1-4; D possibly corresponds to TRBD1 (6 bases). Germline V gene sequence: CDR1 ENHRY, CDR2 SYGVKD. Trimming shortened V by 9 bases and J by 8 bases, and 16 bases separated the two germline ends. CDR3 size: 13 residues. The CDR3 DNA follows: TGTGCCATAGGGAGGGGGGTTGACGAAAAACTGTTTTTT. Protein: CAIGRGVDEKLFF.

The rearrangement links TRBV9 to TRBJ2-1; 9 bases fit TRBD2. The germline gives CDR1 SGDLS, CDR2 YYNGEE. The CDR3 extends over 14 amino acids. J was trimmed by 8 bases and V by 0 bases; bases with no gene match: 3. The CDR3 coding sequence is TGTGCCAGCAGCGTAGATCTAGCGGGGTATGAGCAGTTCTTC. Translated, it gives CASSVDLAGYEQFF.

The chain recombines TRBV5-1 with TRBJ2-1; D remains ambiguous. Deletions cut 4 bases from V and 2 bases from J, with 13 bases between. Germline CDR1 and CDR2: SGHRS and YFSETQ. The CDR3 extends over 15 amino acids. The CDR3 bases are TGCGCCAGCAGCCCAGACACGAAACCCTACAATGAGCAGTTCTTC. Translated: CASSPDTKPYNEQFF.

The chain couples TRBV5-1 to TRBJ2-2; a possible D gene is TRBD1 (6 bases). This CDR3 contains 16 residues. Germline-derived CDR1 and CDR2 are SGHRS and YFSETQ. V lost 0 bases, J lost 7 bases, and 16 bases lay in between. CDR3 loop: CASSLVLGARGGELFF. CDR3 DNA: TGCGCCAGCAGCTTGGTGTTGGGGGCCCGAGGCGGGGAGCTGTTTTTT.

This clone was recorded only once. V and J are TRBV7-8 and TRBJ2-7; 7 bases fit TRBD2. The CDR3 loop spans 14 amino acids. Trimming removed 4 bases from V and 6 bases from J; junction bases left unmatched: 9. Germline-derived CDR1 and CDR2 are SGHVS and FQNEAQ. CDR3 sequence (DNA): TGTGCCAGCAGCTCAGGACTAGTAGGTTCCGAGCAGTACTTC. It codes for CASSSGLVGSEQYF.

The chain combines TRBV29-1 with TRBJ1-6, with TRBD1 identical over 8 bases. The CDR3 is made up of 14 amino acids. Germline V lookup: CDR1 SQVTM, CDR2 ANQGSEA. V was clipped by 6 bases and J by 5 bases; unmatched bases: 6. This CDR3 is CSVQDRANNSPLHF. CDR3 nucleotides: TGCAGCGTCCAGGACAGGGCAAATAATTCACCCCTCCACTTT.

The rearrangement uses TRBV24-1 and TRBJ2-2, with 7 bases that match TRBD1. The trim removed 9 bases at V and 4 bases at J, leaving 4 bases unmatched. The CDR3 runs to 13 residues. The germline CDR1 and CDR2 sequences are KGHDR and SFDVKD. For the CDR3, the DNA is TGTGCCACCTCAGACAGGGCCACCGGGGAGCTGTTTTTT. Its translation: CATSDRATGELFF.

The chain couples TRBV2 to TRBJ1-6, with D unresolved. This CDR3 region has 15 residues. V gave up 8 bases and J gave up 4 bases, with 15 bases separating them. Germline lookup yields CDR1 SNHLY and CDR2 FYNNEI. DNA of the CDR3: TGTGCCAGCGAGTGGACGGGAGATTATAATTCACCCCTCCACTTT. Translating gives CASEWTGDYNSPLHF.

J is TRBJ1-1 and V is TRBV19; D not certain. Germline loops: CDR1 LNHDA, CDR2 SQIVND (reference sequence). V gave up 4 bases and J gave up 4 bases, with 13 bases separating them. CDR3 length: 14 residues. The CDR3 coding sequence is TGTGCCAGTAGTACAATCGGCGGTGGCACTGAAGCTTTCTTT. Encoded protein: CASSTIGGGTEAFF. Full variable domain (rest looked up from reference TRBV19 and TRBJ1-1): DGGITQSPKYLFRKEGQNVTLSCEQNLNHDAMYWYRQDPGQGLRLIYYSQIVNDFQKGDIAEGYSVSREKKESFPLTVTSAQKNPTAFYLCASSTIGGGTEAFFGQGTRLTVV.

The CDR3 reads CASSAGPRGSPLHF. CDR3 nucleotide sequence: TGTGCCAGCAGCGCGGGACCCCGGGGTTCACCCCTCCACTTT. The chain has TRBV5-6 and TRBJ1-6; a weak D match, TRBD1 (5 bases). V was shortened by 4 bases and J by 9 bases, with 14 bases between the two germline ends. This CDR3 contains 14 residues. The V gene's germline CDR1 is SGHDT and CDR2 YYEEEE.

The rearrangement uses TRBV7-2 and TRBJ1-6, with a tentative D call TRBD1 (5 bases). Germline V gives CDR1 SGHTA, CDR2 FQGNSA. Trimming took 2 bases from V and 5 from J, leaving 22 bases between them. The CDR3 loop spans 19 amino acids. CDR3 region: CASSLRVVALRGDNSPLHF. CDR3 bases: TGTGCCAGCAGCTTAAGGGTGGTGGCCCTGCGGGGGGATAATTCACCCCTCCACTTT.

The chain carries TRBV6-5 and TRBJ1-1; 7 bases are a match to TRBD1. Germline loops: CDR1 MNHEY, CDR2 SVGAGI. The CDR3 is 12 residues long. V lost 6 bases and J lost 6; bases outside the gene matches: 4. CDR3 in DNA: TGTGCCAGCAGCATTACAGGGGCTGAAGCTTTCTTT. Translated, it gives CASSITGAEAFF.

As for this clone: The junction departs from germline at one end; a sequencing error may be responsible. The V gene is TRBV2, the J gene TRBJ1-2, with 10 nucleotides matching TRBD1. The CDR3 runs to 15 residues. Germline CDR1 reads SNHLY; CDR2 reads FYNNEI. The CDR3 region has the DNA TGTGCCAGCAGTAAAGCCCGGGACAGGGGATATGGCTACACCTTC. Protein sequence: CASSKARDRGYGYTF.

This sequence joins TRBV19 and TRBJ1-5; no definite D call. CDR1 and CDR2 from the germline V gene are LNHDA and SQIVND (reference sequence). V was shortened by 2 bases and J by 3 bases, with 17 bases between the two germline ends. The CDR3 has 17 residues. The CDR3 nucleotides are TGTGCCAGTAGTATACTTTCCGCGGGTTTACTCAATCAGCCCCAGCATTTT. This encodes CASSILSAGLLNQPQHF.